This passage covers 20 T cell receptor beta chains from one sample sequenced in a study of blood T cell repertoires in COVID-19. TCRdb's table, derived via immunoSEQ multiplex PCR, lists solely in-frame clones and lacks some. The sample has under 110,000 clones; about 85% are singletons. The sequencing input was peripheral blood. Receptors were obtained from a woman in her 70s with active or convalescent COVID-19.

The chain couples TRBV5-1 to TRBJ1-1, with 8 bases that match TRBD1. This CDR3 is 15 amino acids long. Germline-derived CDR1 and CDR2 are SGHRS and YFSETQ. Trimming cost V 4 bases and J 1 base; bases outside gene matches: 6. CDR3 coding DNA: TGCGCCAGCAGCATGCAGGGGGCGCGGAACACTGAAGCTTTCTTT. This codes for CASSMQGARNTEAFF.

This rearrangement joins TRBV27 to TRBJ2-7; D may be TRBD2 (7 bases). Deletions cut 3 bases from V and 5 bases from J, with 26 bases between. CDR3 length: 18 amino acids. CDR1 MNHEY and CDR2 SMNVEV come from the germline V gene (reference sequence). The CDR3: CASSLTDGGWRGLNEQYF. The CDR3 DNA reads TGTGCCAGCAGTTTGACGGACGGGGGATGGCGGGGGCTAAACGAGCAGTACTTC.

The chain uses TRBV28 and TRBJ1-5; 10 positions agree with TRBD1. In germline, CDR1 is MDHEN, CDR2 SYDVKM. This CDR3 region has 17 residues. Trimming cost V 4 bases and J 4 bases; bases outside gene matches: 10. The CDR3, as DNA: TGTGCCAGCAGTTCTGCCGGGACAGGGGTTAGGAATCAGCCCCAGCATTTT. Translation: CASSSAGTGVRNQPQHF.

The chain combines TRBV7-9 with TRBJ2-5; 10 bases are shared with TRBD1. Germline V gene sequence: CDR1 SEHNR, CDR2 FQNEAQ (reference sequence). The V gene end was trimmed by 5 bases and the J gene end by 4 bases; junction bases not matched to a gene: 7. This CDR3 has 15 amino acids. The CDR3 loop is CASSADRGATETQYF. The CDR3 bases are TGTGCCAGCAGCGCGGACAGGGGGGCAACAGAGACCCAGTACTTC.

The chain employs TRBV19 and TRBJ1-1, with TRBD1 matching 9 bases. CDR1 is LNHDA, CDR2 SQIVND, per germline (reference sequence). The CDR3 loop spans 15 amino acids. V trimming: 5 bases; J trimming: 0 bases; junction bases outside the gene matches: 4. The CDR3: CASSYGQGMNTEAFF. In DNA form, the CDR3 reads TGTGCCAGTAGTTATGGACAGGGGATGAACACTGAAGCTTTCTTT.

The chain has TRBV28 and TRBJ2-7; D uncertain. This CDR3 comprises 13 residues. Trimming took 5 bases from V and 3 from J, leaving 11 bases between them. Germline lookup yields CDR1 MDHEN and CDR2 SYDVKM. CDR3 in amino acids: CASSPSLFYEQYF. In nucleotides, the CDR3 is TGTGCCAGCAGTCCTAGTTTATTCTACGAGCAGTACTTC.

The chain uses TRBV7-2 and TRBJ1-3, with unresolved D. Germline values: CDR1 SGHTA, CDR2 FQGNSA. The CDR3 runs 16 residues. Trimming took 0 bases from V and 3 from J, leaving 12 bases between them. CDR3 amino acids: CASSLAGHVHGNTIYF. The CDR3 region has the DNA TGTGCCAGCAGCTTAGCTGGCCACGTACATGGAAACACCATATATTTT.

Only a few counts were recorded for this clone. CDR3 protein: CATSGGLAGIYEQYF. The CDR3 DNA sequence: TGTGCCACCAGCGGGGGACTAGCGGGGATTTACGAGCAGTACTTC. This chain uses TRBV15 with TRBJ2-7; 13 bases agree with TRBD2. This CDR3 comprises 15 residues. Germline CDR1 and CDR2: LNHNV and YYDKDF (reference sequence). With 5 bases clipped from V and 4 bases from J, the junction kept 5 bases outside the gene matches.

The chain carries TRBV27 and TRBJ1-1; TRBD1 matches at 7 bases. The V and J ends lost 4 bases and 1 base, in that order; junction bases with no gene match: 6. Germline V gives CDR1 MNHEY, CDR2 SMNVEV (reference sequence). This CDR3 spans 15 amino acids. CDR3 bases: TGTGCCAGCAGTTCCGACCGGGACAGGAACACTGAAGCTTTCTTT. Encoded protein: CASSSDRDRNTEAFF.

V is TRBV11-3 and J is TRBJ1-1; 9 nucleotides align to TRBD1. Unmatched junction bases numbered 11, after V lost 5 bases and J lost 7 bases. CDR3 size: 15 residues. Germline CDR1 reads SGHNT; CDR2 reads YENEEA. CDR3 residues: CASSPRGDRGSEAFF. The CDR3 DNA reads TGTGCCAGCAGCCCCCGTGGCGACAGGGGGAGTGAAGCTTTCTTT.

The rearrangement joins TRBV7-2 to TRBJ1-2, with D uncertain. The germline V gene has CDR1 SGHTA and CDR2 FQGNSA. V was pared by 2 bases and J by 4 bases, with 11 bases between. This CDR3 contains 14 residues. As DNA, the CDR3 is TGTGCCAGCAGCTTATCAGGCAGGATCTATGGCTACACCTTC. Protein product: CASSLSGRIYGYTF.

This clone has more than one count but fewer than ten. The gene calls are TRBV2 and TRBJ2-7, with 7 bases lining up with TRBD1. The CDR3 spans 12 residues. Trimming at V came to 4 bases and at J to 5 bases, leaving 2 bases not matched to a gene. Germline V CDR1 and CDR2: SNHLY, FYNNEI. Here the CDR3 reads CASSGQGHEQYF. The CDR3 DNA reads TGTGCCAGCAGTGGACAGGGACACGAGCAGTACTTC.

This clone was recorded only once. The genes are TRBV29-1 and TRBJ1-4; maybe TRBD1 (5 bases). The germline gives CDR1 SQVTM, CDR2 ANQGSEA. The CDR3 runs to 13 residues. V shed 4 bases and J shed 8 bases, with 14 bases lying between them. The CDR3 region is CSVGGQGGEKLFF. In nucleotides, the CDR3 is TGCAGCGTTGGTGGCCAGGGAGGGGAAAAACTGTTTTTT.

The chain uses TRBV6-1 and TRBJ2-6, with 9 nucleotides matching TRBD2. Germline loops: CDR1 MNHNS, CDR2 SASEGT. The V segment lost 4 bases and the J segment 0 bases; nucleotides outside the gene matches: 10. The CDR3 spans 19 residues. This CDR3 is CASSVVGVSGGSGANVLTF. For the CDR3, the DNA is TGTGCCAGCAGTGTCGTCGGGGTTAGCGGGGGCTCTGGGGCCAACGTCCTGACTTTC.

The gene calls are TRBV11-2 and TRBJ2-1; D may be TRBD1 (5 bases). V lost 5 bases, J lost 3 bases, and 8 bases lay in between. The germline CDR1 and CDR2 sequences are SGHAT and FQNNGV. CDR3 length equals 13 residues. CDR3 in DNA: TGTGCCAGCAGCGTTGGACACTACAATGAGCAGTTCTTC. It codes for CASSVGHYNEQFF.

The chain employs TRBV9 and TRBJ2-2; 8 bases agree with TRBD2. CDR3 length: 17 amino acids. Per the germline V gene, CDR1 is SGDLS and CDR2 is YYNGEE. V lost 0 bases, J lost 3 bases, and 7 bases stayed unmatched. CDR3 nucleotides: TGTGCCAGCAGCGTAGAGGTTAGCGGGGAGTACACCGGGGAGCTGTTTTTT. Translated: CASSVEVSGEYTGELFF.

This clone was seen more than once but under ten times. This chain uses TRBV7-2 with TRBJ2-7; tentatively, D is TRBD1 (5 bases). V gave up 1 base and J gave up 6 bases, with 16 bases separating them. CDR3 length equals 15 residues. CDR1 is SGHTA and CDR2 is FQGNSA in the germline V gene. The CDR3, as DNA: TGTGCCAGCAGCTTAGTTGGAAGGGGCCACTTCGAGCAGTACTTC. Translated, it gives CASSLVGRGHFEQYF.

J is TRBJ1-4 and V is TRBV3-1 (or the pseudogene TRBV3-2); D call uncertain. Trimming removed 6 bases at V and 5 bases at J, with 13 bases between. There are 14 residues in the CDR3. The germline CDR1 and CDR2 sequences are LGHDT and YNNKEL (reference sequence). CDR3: CASRPRTGNEKLFF. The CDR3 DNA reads TGTGCCAGCAGACCCCGGACGGGAAATGAAAAACTGTTTTTT.

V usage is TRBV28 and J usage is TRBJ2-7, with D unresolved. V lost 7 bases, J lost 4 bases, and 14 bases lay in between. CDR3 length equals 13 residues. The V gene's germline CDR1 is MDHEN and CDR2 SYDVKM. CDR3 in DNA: TGTGCCAGCACAGCCGGAGACTCTTACGAGCAGTACTTC. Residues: CASTAGDSYEQYF.

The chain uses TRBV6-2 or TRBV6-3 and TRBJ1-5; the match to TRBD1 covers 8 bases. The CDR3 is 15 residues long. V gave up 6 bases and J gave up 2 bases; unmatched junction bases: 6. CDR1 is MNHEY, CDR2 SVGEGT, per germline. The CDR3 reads CASRPSTGGNQPQHF. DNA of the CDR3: TGTGCCAGCAGACCTTCGACAGGGGGCAATCAGCCCCAGCATTTT.